This is a list of T cell receptor beta chains from one sample in a study of cytomegalovirus exposure and HLA in healthy donors. Profiling relied on immunoSEQ multiplex PCR, and the TCRdb table lists in-frame clones only, not all of them. The sample lists roughly 300,000 clones; approximately 90% were seen once. Sequencing was done on a sample of PBMCs. The origin of the receptors is a woman under 40 in good health and CMV-seropositive. Each CDR3 is given with its conserved first and last residue. D genes are given only for firm matches. Rows give clone size only sometimes, using once, few, many, or a class for an expanded clone.

clone size,CDR3 length,J gene,V gene,D gene,CDR3 DNA,CDR3 protein
-,15,TRBJ1-1,TRBV4-3,-,TGCGCCAGCACCAAAACGGCGGGGTTGAACACTGAAGCTTTCTTT,CASTKTAGLNTEAFF
-,15,TRBJ1-1,TRBV16,-,TGTGCCAGCAGCCCCATAAATCCCCCAAACACTGAAGCTTTCTTT,CASSPINPPNTEAFF
once,13,TRBJ2-3,TRBV5-1,-,TGCGCCAGCAGATATGGGGGCGTCGATACGCAGTATTTT,CASRYGGVDTQYF
-,15,TRBJ2-3,TRBV27,-,TGTGCCAGCAGTCCAGCGCGGGGCCCACAGATTAAGCAGTATTTT,CASSPARGPQIKQYF
-,13,TRBJ1-1,TRBV9,-,TGTGCCAGCAGCGTTAGACAGAACACTGAAGCTTTCTTT,CASSVRQNTEAFF
-,15,TRBJ2-3,TRBV30,-,TGTGCCTGGAGTATGGGAGAAGGGAGGACAGATACGCAGTATTTT,CAWSMGEGRTDTQYF
-,12,TRBJ2-4,TRBV5-1,-,TGCGCCAGCAGCCCAGACACGAACATTCAGTACTTC,CASSPDTNIQYF
-,17,TRBJ2-3,TRBV4-3,-,TGCGCCAGCAGCCCCAGAGGAGGACTATCTTTCACAGATACGCAGTATTTT,CASSPRGGLSFTDTQYF
-,11,TRBJ2-7,TRBV28,-,TGTGCCAGCAAAGGGTCCTACGAGCAGTACTTC,CASKGSYEQYF
-,15,TRBJ1-1,TRBV5-1,-,TGCGCCAGCAGCTCAGTTGACATCTCGAACACTGAAGCTTTCTTT,CASSSVDISNTEAFF
-,15,TRBJ2-7,TRBV4-3,-,TGCGCCAGCAGCCAAGGGGCTGGCGGTACCTACGAGCAGTACTTC,CASSQGAGGTYEQYF
-,14,TRBJ2-2,TRBV7-9,-,TGTGCCAGCAGCAAGGTTCTAGGCACCGGGGAGCTGTTTTTT,CASSKVLGTGELFF
few,15,TRBJ1-2,TRBV28,-,TGTGCCAGCAGTCGGGGCGGCCTCAGGGACTATGGCTACACCTTC,CASSRGGLRDYGYTF
-,16,TRBJ1-3,TRBV30,-,TGTGCCTGGAGTGTGCGTCTGGGTTGGGCTGGAAACACCATATATTTT,CAWSVRLGWAGNTIYF
once,13,TRBJ2-2,TRBV10-2,-,TGCGCCAGCAGTGACGGTGTCACCGGGGAGCTGTTTTTT,CASSDGVTGELFF
-,14,TRBJ2-7,TRBV6-1,-,TGTGCCAGCAGTGAAGTTGCAAATAACTACGAGCAGTACTTC,CASSEVANNYEQYF
-,13,TRBJ2-1,TRBV6-5,-,TGTGCCAGCAGTAGGCTAGCGTTCGATGAGCAGTTCTTC,CASSRLAFDEQFF
-,16,TRBJ2-2,TRBV13,-,TGTGCCAGCAGAGAATTTGGGGGAAGGGGAACCGGGGAGCTGTTTTTT,CASREFGGRGTGELFF
-,14,TRBJ2-1,TRBV28,-,TGTGCCAGCAGTTCAGGGAGCTCCTACAATGAGCAGTTCTTC,CASSSGSSYNEQFF
-,15,TRBJ1-4,TRBV9,-,TGTGCCAGCAGCGTAGAGGGGAGATCAAATGAAAAACTGTTTTTT,CASSVEGRSNEKLFF
-,15,TRBJ2-7,TRBV11-3,TRBD1,TGTGCCAGCAGCTTGAGACAGGGGGTCACCTACGAGCAGTACTTC,CASSLRQGVTYEQYF
-,15,TRBJ2-1,TRBV5-1,TRBD1,TGCGCCAGCAGCTTGGTTCAGGGGGCGGCGGGTGAGCAGTTCTTC,CASSLVQGAAGEQFF
-,14,TRBJ1-3,TRBV6-5,TRBD1,TGTGCCAGCAAAACTACAGGGGTGGGAAACACCATATATTTT,CASKTTGVGNTIYF
-,15,TRBJ1-2,TRBV4-1,TRBD1,TGCGCCAGCAGCCAAGTCCAGGGGGCGAGCTATGGCTACACCTTC,CASSQVQGASYGYTF
-,15,TRBJ2-2,TRBV15,TRBD2,TGTGCCACCCGTAGCGGGGGGGCGGATTCCGGGGAGCTGTTTTTT,CATRSGGADSGELFF
-,12,TRBJ2-7,TRBV28,TRBD2,TGTGCCAGCGGGCGGGAGAGTTTTGAGCAGTACTTC,CASGRESFEQYF
-,18,TRBJ2-1,TRBV5-6,-,TGTGCCAGCAGCTTGGGGGCGCTAGCGCGTAGCTCCTACAATGAGCAGTTCTTC,CASSLGALARSSYNEQFF